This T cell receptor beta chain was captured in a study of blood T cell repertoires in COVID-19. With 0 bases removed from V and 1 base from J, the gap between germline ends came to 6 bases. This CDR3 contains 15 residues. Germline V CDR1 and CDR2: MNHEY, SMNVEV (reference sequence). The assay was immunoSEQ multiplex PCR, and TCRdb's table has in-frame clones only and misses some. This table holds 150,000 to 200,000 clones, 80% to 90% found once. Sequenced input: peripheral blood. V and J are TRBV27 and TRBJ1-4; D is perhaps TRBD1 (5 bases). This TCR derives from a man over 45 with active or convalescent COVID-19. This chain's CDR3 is CASSLSDRTNEKLFF. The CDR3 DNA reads TGTGCCAGCAGTTTATCCGACAGAACTAATGAAAAACTGTTTTTT.